This T cell receptor (beta chain) originates from a study of somatic mutations in cytotoxic T cells in rheumatoid arthritis. Whole-study context: There were some V beta antibody-stained T-cell populations flow-sorted at nearly 100% purity, and these included V beta1+ cells sequenced for TCRB. General observations from the study: Over 20% of CD8+ cells belonged to the largest CD8+ clone in about an eighth of the 65 patients.

Trimming removed 8 bases from V and 4 bases from J, with 9 bases in between. The CDR3 is made up of 11 amino acids. CDR1 and CDR2 (germline): SGHDT, YYEEEE. Notes on this clone: The antigen is not known.

Study processing details: Among patient CD8+ clones larger than 1%, matches to published virus-specific TCRB sequences were rare. TCRdb keeps only in-frame clones here, not all; method: immunoSEQ multiplex PCR. That table supplies the V and J calls and clone size; D and trimming were determined from the DNA. The sample yields 15,000 to 20,000 clones, approximately 78% seen once. The origin of this receptor is a woman in her 50s with rheumatoid arthritis. V and J are TRBV5-6 and TRBJ1-1, with TRBD1 as a possible D gene (5 bases). Sequencing was carried out using CD8+ T cells sorted from blood. As DNA, the CDR3 is TGTGCCAGTATGGGGGTCACTGAAGCTTTCTTT. This codes for CASMGVTEAFF.